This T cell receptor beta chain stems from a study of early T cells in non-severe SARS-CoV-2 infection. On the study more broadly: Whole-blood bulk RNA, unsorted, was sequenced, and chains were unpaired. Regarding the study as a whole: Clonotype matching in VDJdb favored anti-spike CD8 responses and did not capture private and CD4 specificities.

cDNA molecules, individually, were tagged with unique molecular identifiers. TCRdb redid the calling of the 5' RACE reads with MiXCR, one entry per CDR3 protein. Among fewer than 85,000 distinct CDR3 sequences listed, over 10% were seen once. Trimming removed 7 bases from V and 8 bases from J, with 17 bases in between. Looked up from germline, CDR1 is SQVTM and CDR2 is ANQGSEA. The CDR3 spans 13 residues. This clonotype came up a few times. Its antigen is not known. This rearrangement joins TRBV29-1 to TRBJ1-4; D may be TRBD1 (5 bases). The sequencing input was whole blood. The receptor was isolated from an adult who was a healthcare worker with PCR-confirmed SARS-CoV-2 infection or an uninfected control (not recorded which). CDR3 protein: CSAGRGSGEKLFF. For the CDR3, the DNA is TGCAGCGCCGGGAGGGGTTCGGGGGAAAAACTGTTTTTT.